Below are 15 T cell receptor beta chains sequenced from a single sample in a study of blood T cell repertoires in COVID-19. Clones were sequenced by immunoSEQ multiplex PCR, and TCRdb holds only the in-frame ones, with some missing. The sample carries approximately 80,000 clones, approximately 83% recorded once. Sequencing was carried out using peripheral blood. The source is a woman in her 70s with acute or convalescent COVID-19.

V and J are TRBV5-5 and TRBJ1-2, with D maybe TRBD1 (6 bases). Germline CDR1 and CDR2: SGHKS and YYEKEE (reference sequence). V lost 4 bases and J lost 5, with 15 bases in between. The CDR3 length is 14 residues. The CDR3 DNA reads as TGTGCCAGCAGCGCTTTGCTAGGACAGTATGGCTACACCTTC. As protein: CASSALLGQYGYTF.

The chain employs TRBV30 and TRBJ1-1; D call uncertain. V lost 2 bases to trimming and J lost 2 bases, with 12 bases between them. The CDR3 totals 14 residues. Germline V gene lookup returns CDR1 GTSNPN and CDR2 SVGIG (reference sequence). The CDR3: CAWSLGYLNTEAFF. CDR3 coding DNA: TGTGCCTGGAGTCTCGGGTACCTAAACACTGAAGCTTTCTTT. The variable domain in full, completed from reference TRBV30 and TRBJ1-1, reads SQTIHQWPATLVQPVGSPLSLECTVEGTSNPNLYWYRQAAGRGLQLLFYSVGIGQISSEVPQNLSASRPQDRQFILSSKKLLLSDSGFYLCAWSLGYLNTEAFFGQGTRLTVV.

This chain joins TRBV7-9 and TRBJ1-5; D might be TRBD1 (6 bases). With 5 bases removed from V and 4 bases from J, the gap between germline ends came to 15 bases. CDR1 and CDR2 from the germline V gene are SEHNR and FQNEAQ (reference sequence). The CDR3 has 15 residues. The CDR3 sequence: CASSMGGTRNQPQHF. The CDR3 DNA is TGTGCCAGCAGCATGGGGGGGACAAGGAATCAGCCCCAGCATTTT.

This sequence joins TRBV6-5 and TRBJ2-2; TRBD1 agrees at 7 bases. V shed 8 bases and J 6 bases; nucleotides not matched to a gene: 9. The CDR3 has 14 amino acids. The V gene's germline CDR1 is MNHEY and CDR2 SVGAGI. This CDR3 is CASLLDRVAGELFF. CDR3 DNA: TGTGCCAGCCTCCTCGACAGGGTCGCCGGGGAGCTGTTTTTT.

This clone was seen a single time. The chain combines TRBV4-1 with TRBJ2-1; D call uncertain. CDR1 and CDR2 (germline): MGHRA, YSYEKL. V lost 1 base to trimming and J lost 0 bases, with 7 bases between them. CDR3 length equals 15 residues. The CDR3 DNA reads as TGCGCCAGCAGCCAAGGGGCAAGCTCCTACAATGAGCAGTTCTTC. Its protein is CASSQGASSYNEQFF.

The chain joins TRBV29-1 to TRBJ1-2, with D possibly matching TRBD1 (5 bases). The CDR3 runs 15 residues. Per the germline V gene, CDR1 is SQVTM and CDR2 is ANQGSEA. Trimming took 5 bases from V and 6 from J, leaving 22 bases between them. CDR3 bases: TGCAGCGTTACGAAAATAAACCCAGGGTACGATGGCTACACCTTC. This encodes CSVTKINPGYDGYTF.

In DNA form, the CDR3 reads TGTGCCAGCACCCTCAGGGCTAGCGAATTGGATACGCAGTATTTT. This translates into CASTLRASELDTQYF. The chain combines TRBV11-2 with TRBJ2-3, with a possible D match to TRBD2 (6 bases). The germline gives CDR1 SGHAT, CDR2 FQNNGV. Trimming stripped 7 bases from V and 6 bases from J, with 20 bases between. This CDR3 comprises 15 residues.

This chain links TRBV3-1 (or the pseudogene TRBV3-2) with TRBJ2-5, with D uncertain. Germline V CDR1 and CDR2: LGHDT, YNNKEL (reference sequence). The CDR3 runs to 13 residues. V lost 0 bases to trimming and J lost 5 bases, with 7 bases between them. The CDR3 here is CASSQDHGETQYF. The DNA for the CDR3 is TGTGCCAGCAGCCAAGATCACGGGGAGACCCAGTACTTC.

The chain joins TRBV7-2 to TRBJ2-2, with a tentative D call TRBD2 (7 bases). V lost 3 bases, J lost 7 bases, and 18 bases lay in between. The CDR3 totals 16 residues. Germline CDR1 reads SGHTA; CDR2 reads FQGNSA. The DNA of the CDR3 is TGTGCCAGCAGCTTGGTAGGGGGGGCCGTGAGCGGGGAGCTGTTTTTT. Its protein product is CASSLVGGAVSGELFF.

The CDR3 protein is CASSPRTGGGYTF. In DNA, the CDR3 is TGTGCCAGTAGTCCAAGGACAGGGGGTGGCTACACCTTC. V usage is TRBV19 and J usage is TRBJ1-2, with 10 bases that match TRBD1. The CDR3 covers 13 residues. V gave up 5 bases and J gave up 7 bases; unmatched junction bases: 4. The V gene's germline CDR1 is LNHDA and CDR2 SQIVND (reference sequence).

In its sample, this clone was seen a few times. This chain links TRBV6-5 with TRBJ2-7; D is perhaps TRBD1 (5 bases). Trimming removed 6 bases at V and 1 base at J, with 13 bases between. The CDR3 consists of 14 residues. Germline V gene lookup returns CDR1 MNHEY and CDR2 SVGAGI. The CDR3 protein is CASSYDSSSYEQYF. CDR3 DNA sequence: TGTGCCAGCAGCTATGACAGCTCTTCCTACGAGCAGTACTTC.

This clone was observed a single time. The chain uses TRBV7-2 and TRBJ2-1, with unresolved D. The CDR3 covers 13 residues. From germline, CDR1 is SGHTA and CDR2 FQGNSA. Trimming removed 0 bases at V and 8 bases at J, with 8 bases between. CDR3 DNA: TGTGCCAGCAGCTTAGCCCCGTCCGATGAGCAGTTCTTC. It specifies CASSLAPSDEQFF.

The chain uses TRBV7-9 and TRBJ2-5; D is ambiguous. Germline values: CDR1 SEHNR, CDR2 FQNEAQ (reference sequence). The CDR3 totals 12 residues. V lost 5 bases, J lost 5 bases, and 9 bases lay in between. The CDR3 DNA sequence: TGTGCCAGCAGCCTAATTATGGAGACCCAGTACTTC. Encoded protein: CASSLIMETQYF.

CDR3 residues: CASSLAGGLYNEQFF. The DNA for the CDR3 is TGCGCCAGCAGCTTGGCGGGGGGGCTCTACAATGAGCAGTTCTTC. V and J are TRBV5-1 and TRBJ2-1, with TRBD2 identical over 8 bases. Losses at the gene ends were 0 bases for V and 3 bases for J; bases not matched to a gene: 2. Germline V gene sequence: CDR1 SGHRS, CDR2 YFSETQ. The CDR3 runs 15 residues.

V gene TRBV10-1 combines with J gene TRBJ2-1; 7 bases agree with TRBD2. The germline V gene has CDR1 WNHNN and CDR2 SYGVQD (reference sequence). This CDR3 has 14 amino acids. The V segment lost 3 bases and the J segment 2 bases; nucleotides outside the gene matches: 1. CDR3: CASSDGTTYNEQFF. In nucleotides, the CDR3 is TGCGCCAGCAGTGACGGGACTACCTACAATGAGCAGTTCTTC.